Presented here are 6 T cell receptor beta chains from one specimen sequenced in a study of cytomegalovirus exposure and HLA in healthy donors. This PCR relied on a set of 60 Vbeta primers and 13 Jbeta primers. Only in-frame clones appear in the TCRdb table, and some are missing; sequencing was by immunoSEQ multiplex PCR. The data hold 150,000 to 200,000 clones, with about 90% observed a single time. The sequencing input was PBMCs. These receptors all come from a girl less than two years old in good health and CMV-seronegative.

This chain uses TRBV4-2 with TRBJ2-1; 10 positions match TRBD2. The CDR3 spans 17 residues. V shed 0 bases, J shed 1 base, and the junction held 3 bases outside the gene matches. Germline V gives CDR1 LGHNA, CDR2 YNFKEQ. Written as DNA, the CDR3 is TGTGCCAGCAGCCAAGAGGGAGCGGGAGGGTCCTACAATGAGCAGTTCTTC. It encodes CASSQEGAGGSYNEQFF.

This chain joins TRBV5-1 and TRBJ1-6; D gene uncertain. This CDR3 has 18 amino acids. CDR1 SGHRS and CDR2 YFSETQ come from the germline V gene. V was clipped by 2 bases and J by 1 base, with 16 bases between them. This chain's CDR3 is CASSLTVAGQSYNSPLHF. DNA of the CDR3: TGCGCCAGCAGCTTAACGGTGGCAGGTCAATCCTATAATTCACCCCTCCACTTT.

The V gene is TRBV19, the J gene TRBJ2-3, with D unclear. This CDR3 spans 15 amino acids. Looked up from germline, CDR1 is LNHDA and CDR2 is SQIVND (reference sequence). Deletions cut 5 bases from V and 4 bases from J, with 16 bases between. As DNA, the CDR3 is TGTGCCAGTAGTTTCTCTACACAGTCGGCAGATACGCAGTATTTT. As protein: CASSFSTQSADTQYF. Supplemented by reference TRBV19 and TRBJ2-3, the full variable domain reads DGGITQSPKYLFRKEGQNVTLSCEQNLNHDAMYWYRQDPGQGLRLIYYSQIVNDFQKGDIAEGYSVSREKKESFPLTVTSAQKNPTAFYLCASSFSTQSADTQYFGPGTRLTVL.

The V and J genes are TRBV30 and TRBJ1-2; 7 bases line up with TRBD1. The CDR3 is 14 residues long. J was trimmed by 7 bases and V by 6 bases; bases with no gene match: 14. Germline V gene sequence: CDR1 GTSNPN, CDR2 SVGIG (reference sequence). CDR3 nucleotide sequence: TGTGCCTGCCGTGCGGGAGGGGGCGAACGTGGCTACACCTTC. Protein sequence: CACRAGGGERGYTF.

The chain carries TRBV9 and TRBJ2-1; no clear D gene. V lost 0 bases and J lost 6, with 7 bases in between. The CDR3 is 13 residues long. Per germline, CDR1 SGDLS and CDR2 YYNGEE. DNA of the CDR3: TGTGCCAGCAGCGTAGGAGGCGTCAATGAGCAGTTCTTC. As protein: CASSVGGVNEQFF.

The chain couples TRBV2 to TRBJ2-2; maybe TRBD1 (6 bases). The CDR3 spans 13 residues. V shed 11 bases and J shed 4 bases, with 14 bases lying between them. CDR1 SNHLY and CDR2 FYNNEI come from the germline V gene. CDR3 in amino acids: CAGGEGITGELFF. The CDR3 DNA reads as TGTGCCGGGGGCGAAGGGATCACCGGGGAGCTGTTTTTT.